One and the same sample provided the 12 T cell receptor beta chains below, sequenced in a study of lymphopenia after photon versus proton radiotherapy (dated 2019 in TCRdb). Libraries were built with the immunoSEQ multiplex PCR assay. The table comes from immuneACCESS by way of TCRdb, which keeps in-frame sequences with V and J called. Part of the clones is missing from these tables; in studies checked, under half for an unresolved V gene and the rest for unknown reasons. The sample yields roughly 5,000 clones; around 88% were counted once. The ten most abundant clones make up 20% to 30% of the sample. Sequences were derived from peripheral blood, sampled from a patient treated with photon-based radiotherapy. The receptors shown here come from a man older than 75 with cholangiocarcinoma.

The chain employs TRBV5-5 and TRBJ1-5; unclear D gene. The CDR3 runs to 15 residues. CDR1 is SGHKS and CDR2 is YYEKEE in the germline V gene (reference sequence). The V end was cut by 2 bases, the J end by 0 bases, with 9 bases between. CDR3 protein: CASSLSGNSNQPQHF. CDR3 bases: TGTGCCAGCAGCTTATCGGGGAATAGCAATCAGCCCCAGCATTTT.

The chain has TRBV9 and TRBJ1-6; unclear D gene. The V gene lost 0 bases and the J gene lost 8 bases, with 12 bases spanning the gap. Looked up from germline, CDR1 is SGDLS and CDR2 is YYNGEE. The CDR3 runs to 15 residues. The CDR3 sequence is CASSVEGPGDSPLHF. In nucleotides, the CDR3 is TGTGCCAGCAGCGTAGAAGGTCCCGGGGATTCACCCCTCCACTTT.

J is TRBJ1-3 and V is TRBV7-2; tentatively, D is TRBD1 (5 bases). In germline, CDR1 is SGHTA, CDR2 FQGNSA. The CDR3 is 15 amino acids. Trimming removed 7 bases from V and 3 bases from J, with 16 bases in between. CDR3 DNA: TGTGCCAGCACCCCCCGGCCAGGGATTGGAAACACCATATATTTT. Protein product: CASTPRPGIGNTIYF.

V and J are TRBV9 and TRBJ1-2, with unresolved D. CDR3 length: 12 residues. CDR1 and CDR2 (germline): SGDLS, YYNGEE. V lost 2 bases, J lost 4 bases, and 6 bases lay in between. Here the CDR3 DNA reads TGTGCCAGCAGCGTTGATGTCTATGGCTACACCTTC. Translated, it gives CASSVDVYGYTF.

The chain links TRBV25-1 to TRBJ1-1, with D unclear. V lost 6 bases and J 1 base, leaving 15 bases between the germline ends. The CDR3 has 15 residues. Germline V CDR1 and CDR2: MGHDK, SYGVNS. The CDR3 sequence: CASRPSSGRNTEAFF. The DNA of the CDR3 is TGTGCCAGCAGACCCAGCTCGGGGAGGAACACTGAAGCTTTCTTT. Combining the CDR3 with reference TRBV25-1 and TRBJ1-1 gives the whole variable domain EADIYQTPRYLVIGTGKKITLECSQTMGHDKMYWYQQDPGMELHLIHYSYGVNSTEKGDLSSESTVSRIRTEHFPLTLESARPSHTSQYLCASRPSSGRNTEAFFGQGTRLTVV.

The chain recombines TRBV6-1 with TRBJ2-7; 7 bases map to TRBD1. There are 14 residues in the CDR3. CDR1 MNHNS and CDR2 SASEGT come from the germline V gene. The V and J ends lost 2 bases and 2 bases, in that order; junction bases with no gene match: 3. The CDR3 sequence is CASSEWGQPYEQYF. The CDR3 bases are TGTGCCAGCAGTGAATGGGGACAGCCCTACGAGCAGTACTTC.

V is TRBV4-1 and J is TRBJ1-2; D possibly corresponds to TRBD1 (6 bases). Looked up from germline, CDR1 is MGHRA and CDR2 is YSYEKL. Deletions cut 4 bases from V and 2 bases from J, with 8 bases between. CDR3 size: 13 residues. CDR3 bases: TGCGCCAGCAGCCCCACAGGGAACTATGGCTACACCTTC. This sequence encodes CASSPTGNYGYTF.

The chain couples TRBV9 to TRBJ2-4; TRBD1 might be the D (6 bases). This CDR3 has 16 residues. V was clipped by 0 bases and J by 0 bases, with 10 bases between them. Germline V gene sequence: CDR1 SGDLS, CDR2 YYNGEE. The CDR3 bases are TGTGCCAGCAGCGTAGGAATAGGGGGAGCCAAAAACATTCAGTACTTC. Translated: CASSVGIGGAKNIQYF.

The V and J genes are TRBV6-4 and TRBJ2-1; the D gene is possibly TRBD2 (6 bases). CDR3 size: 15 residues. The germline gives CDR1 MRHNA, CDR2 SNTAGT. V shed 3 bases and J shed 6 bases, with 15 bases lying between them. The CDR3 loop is CASSEDDGGGNEQFF. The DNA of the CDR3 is TGTGCCAGCAGTGAGGATGACGGGGGTGGCAATGAGCAGTTCTTC.

The CDR3, as DNA: TGTGCCAGCAGTCATCGTTCCGGGAACGAGCAGTACTTC. This gives the protein CASSHRSGNEQYF. The rearrangement joins TRBV11-3 to TRBJ2-7; the D gene is possibly TRBD2 (5 bases). The germline gives CDR1 SGHNT, CDR2 YENEEA. This CDR3 contains 13 residues. V was trimmed by 6 bases and J by 5 bases, leaving 14 bases between them. The full variable domain, completed using reference TRBV11-3 and TRBJ2-7, is EAGVVQSPRYKIIEKKQPVAFWCNPISGHNTLYWYLQNLGQGPELLIRYENEEAVDDSQLPKDRFSAERLKGVDSTLKIQPAELGDSAVYLCASSHRSGNEQYFGPGTRLTVT.

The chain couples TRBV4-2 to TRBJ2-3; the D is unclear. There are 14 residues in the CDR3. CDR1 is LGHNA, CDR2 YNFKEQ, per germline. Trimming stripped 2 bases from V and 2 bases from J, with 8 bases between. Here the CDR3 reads CASSQPQATDTQYF. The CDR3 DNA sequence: TGTGCCAGCAGCCAACCCCAAGCCACAGATACGCAGTATTTT.

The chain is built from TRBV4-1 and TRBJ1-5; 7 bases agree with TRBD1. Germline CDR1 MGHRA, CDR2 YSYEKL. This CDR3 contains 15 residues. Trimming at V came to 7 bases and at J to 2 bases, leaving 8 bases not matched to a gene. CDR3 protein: CASKEGTGGNQPQHF. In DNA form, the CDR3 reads TGCGCCAGCAAGGAGGGAACAGGGGGCAATCAGCCCCAGCATTTT.